This T cell receptor (beta chain) was found in a study of beta chain features in type 1 diabetes. Trimming cost V 5 bases and J 2 bases, with 6 bases left between them. The CDR3 has 12 residues. Germline V gene sequence: CDR1 LGHNA, CDR2 YSLEER. The investigators reverse transcribed all of the isolated RNA, so they sequenced expressed TCRB transcripts. Libraries were prepared by immunoSEQ multiplex PCR; TCRdb keeps only in-frame clonotypes and omits some of them. The table has around 300,000 clones, 9.5% to 12% seen once. The sample holds a few counts of this clone. This TCR came from a woman aged 25-40 years in good health. Sequenced input: naive CD4+ T cells from blood. The chain recombines TRBV4-3 with TRBJ1-2, with D hard to call. The DNA for the CDR3 is TGCGCCAGCAGCTTATTCAACTATGGCTACACCTTC. It codes for CASSLFNYGYTF.